Below are 25 T cell receptor beta chains sequenced from a single sample in a study of cytomegalovirus exposure and HLA in healthy donors. The PCR made use of 60 Vbeta and 13 Jbeta primers. Assay used: immunoSEQ multiplex PCR; TCRdb lists only in-frame clones, some missing. The sample lists approximately 110,000 clones, roughly four fifths seen once, with about 1.8% in the top ten. The sequencing input was PBMCs. The receptors were gathered from a man aged 50 to 59 in good health and CMV-seronegative.

The genes are TRBV4-1 and TRBJ1-2; no clear D gene. The CDR3 loop spans 13 amino acids. Trimming removed 3 bases at V and 8 bases at J, with 13 bases between. Looked up from germline, CDR1 is MGHRA and CDR2 is YSYEKL. DNA for the CDR3: TGCGCCAGCAGCCAGGGTGGGCTGGGCGGCTACACCTTC. It translates to CASSQGGLGGYTF.

V is TRBV7-8 and J is TRBJ2-7; D is ambiguous. Germline CDR1 reads SGHVS; CDR2 reads FQNEAQ. The V end was cut by 2 bases, the J end by 4 bases, with 6 bases between. This CDR3 spans 12 amino acids. In DNA, the CDR3 is TGTGCCAGCAGCTTAATGTCATACGAGCAGTACTTC. Amino acid sequence: CASSLMSYEQYF.

J is TRBJ1-4 and V is TRBV19; D is possibly TRBD1 (6 bases). This CDR3 has 15 amino acids. Between the trimmed V and J ends, which lost 7 bases and 10 bases, there was a span of 22 bases. Germline V gene lookup returns CDR1 LNHDA and CDR2 SQIVND (reference sequence). This chain's CDR3 is CASTTSQGRRGKLFF. The CDR3 region has the DNA TGTGCCAGTACCACCTCACAGGGACGAAGGGGAAAACTGTTTTTT.

V and J are TRBV11-2 and TRBJ2-7; 7 bases agree with TRBD1. This CDR3 has 17 amino acids. V gave up 5 bases and J gave up 2 bases; unmatched junction bases: 15. From germline, CDR1 is SGHAT and CDR2 FQNNGV. The CDR3 reads CASSPLGGTDSTYEQYF. DNA for the CDR3: TGTGCCAGCAGCCCCCTCGGTGGGACAGATTCCACCTACGAGCAGTACTTC.

V gene TRBV4-3 combines with J gene TRBJ2-3; 15 positions agree with TRBD2. V lost 4 bases to trimming and J lost 1 base; unmatched junction nucleotides: 3. CDR3 length: 17 residues. Germline CDR1 reads LGHNA; CDR2 reads YSLEER. The CDR3 here is CASSLGLAGGGTDTQYF. The CDR3 DNA reads TGCGCCAGCAGCCTGGGACTAGCGGGGGGTGGCACAGATACGCAGTATTTT.

This clone was detected only once. This sequence joins TRBV19 and TRBJ1-2, with a possible D match to TRBD1 (6 bases). This CDR3 comprises 14 residues. Trimming left V 7 bases short and J 1 base short, with 13 bases between. Germline lookup yields CDR1 LNHDA and CDR2 SQIVND (reference sequence). The CDR3 DNA reads TGTGCCAGTACCCACGGACAGTTTAACTATGGCTACACCTTC. Protein product: CASTHGQFNYGYTF.

The chain combines TRBV5-1 with TRBJ1-2; no clear D gene. The ends were cut back, 0 bases at V and 0 bases at J, with 9 bases in the middle. The CDR3 spans 15 residues. Germline CDR1 reads SGHRS; CDR2 reads YFSETQ. The CDR3 bases are TGCGCCAGCAGCTTGGATATAGGAGCTAACTATGGCTACACCTTC. Protein sequence: CASSLDIGANYGYTF.

This chain uses TRBV5-8 with TRBJ1-3; D is ambiguous. CDR3 length: 15 amino acids. V was clipped by 2 bases and J by 0 bases, with 9 bases between them. Germline-derived CDR1 and CDR2 are SGHTS and YDEGEE. This CDR3 is CASSLEGFSGNTIYF. In DNA form, the CDR3 reads TGTGCCAGCAGCTTAGAGGGTTTCTCTGGAAACACCATATATTTT.

The chain uses TRBV7-9 and TRBJ2-1, with D possibly being TRBD2 (5 bases). The CDR3 consists of 15 residues. The germline gives CDR1 SEHNR, CDR2 FQNEAQ (reference sequence). V lost 5 bases, J lost 2 bases, and 13 bases lay in between. CDR3 amino acids: CASSQAVITYNEQFF. Written as DNA, the CDR3 is TGTGCCAGCAGCCAAGCGGTCATAACCTACAATGAGCAGTTCTTC.

The CDR3: CASIDRGPGYTF. DNA of the CDR3: TGTGCCAGCATCGACAGGGGGCCTGGCTACACCTTC. The rearrangement links TRBV2 to TRBJ1-2; 10 nucleotides line up with TRBD1. There are 12 residues in the CDR3. V gave up 7 bases and J gave up 7 bases; unmatched junction bases: 3. Germline values: CDR1 SNHLY, CDR2 FYNNEI. Filled out from reference TRBV2 and TRBJ1-2, the complete variable domain reads EPEVTQTPSHQVTQMGQEVILRCVPISNHLYFYWYRQILGQKVEFLVSFYNNEISEKSEIFDDQFSVERPDGSNFTLKIRSTKLEDSAMYFCASIDRGPGYTFGSGTRLTVV.

The chain carries TRBV9 and TRBJ1-1; D call uncertain. Trimming took off 0 bases at V and 8 bases at J, with 11 bases between the two ends. Germline assignment: CDR1 SGDLS and CDR2 YYNGEE. This CDR3 contains 13 residues. CDR3 region: CASSVVPAGEAFF. The CDR3 nucleotides are TGTGCCAGCAGCGTAGTCCCGGCAGGAGAAGCTTTCTTT.

Comment on this clone: One end of the junction does not line up with germline, which may come from a read error. The chain combines TRBV14 with TRBJ2-2; 11 bases map to TRBD1. The CDR3 sequence is 14 residues long. CDR1 is SGHDN, CDR2 FVKESK, per germline. CDR3 residues: CASTSDRGPRGAVF. CDR3 DNA sequence: TGTGCCAGCACCTCGGACAGGGGGCCACGGGGAGCTGTTTTT.

The rearrangement joins TRBV18 to TRBJ1-5; perhaps TRBD1 as D (5 bases). Germline lookup yields CDR1 KGHSH and CDR2 LQKENI. This CDR3 is built from 13 residues. V was trimmed by 4 bases and J by 5 bases, leaving 9 bases between them. This chain's CDR3 is CASSQDTYQPQHF. The CDR3 region has the DNA TGTGCCAGCTCACAGGACACCTATCAGCCCCAGCATTTT.

This chain uses TRBV19 with TRBJ2-5; 9 bases map to TRBD2. Per germline, CDR1 LNHDA and CDR2 SQIVND (reference sequence). The V gene end was trimmed by 5 bases and the J gene end by 0 bases; junction bases not matched to a gene: 7. The CDR3 is 16 residues long. CDR3 in DNA: TGTGCCAGTAGTCGTGAGCGGGGGGATTACCAAGAGACCCAGTACTTC. Amino acids: CASSRERGDYQETQYF.

This clone was detected only once. V and J are TRBV28 and TRBJ1-1; D remains unclear. The length of the CDR3 is 11 residues. Trimming left V 1 base short and J 12 bases short, with 9 bases between. From germline, CDR1 is MDHEN and CDR2 SYDVKM. CDR3 coding DNA: TGTGCCAGCAGTTTATATTCTAAATCTTTCTTT. Encoded protein: CASSLYSKSFF.

The rearrangement links TRBV2 to TRBJ1-2, with D perhaps TRBD1 (5 bases). V was cut by 6 bases and J by 5 bases, with 16 bases left in between. This CDR3 is built from 14 residues. In germline, CDR1 is SNHLY, CDR2 FYNNEI. CDR3 in DNA: TGTGCCAGCAGCTTGCCCTCAGGGTCGTATGGCTACACCTTC. Translating it yields CASSLPSGSYGYTF.

DNA of the CDR3: TGTGCCAGCAGTGAATCCGGGTTTATGGGCTACACCTTC. It codes for CASSESGFMGYTF. The chain joins TRBV2 to TRBJ1-2, with D unresolved. Trimming took off 2 bases at V and 8 bases at J, with 12 bases between the two ends. The CDR3 consists of 13 residues. Germline V gene lookup returns CDR1 SNHLY and CDR2 FYNNEI.

The rearrangement links TRBV14 to TRBJ2-7; a possible D gene is TRBD1 (5 bases). Germline V CDR1 and CDR2: SGHDN, FVKESK. This CDR3 has 16 residues. V was cut by 3 bases and J by 7 bases, with 22 bases left in between. The CDR3 coding sequence is TGTGCCAGCAGCCAGAAGGCAGGGTCCCGGTGGGGTGAGCAGTACGTC. This sequence encodes CASSQKAGSRWGEQYV.

J is TRBJ1-4 and V is TRBV9, with 11 bases matching TRBD1. CDR3 size: 15 residues. Germline V lookup: CDR1 SGDLS, CDR2 YYNGEE. The ends lost 4 bases at V and 7 bases at J; junction bases unmatched: 6. CDR3 bases: TGTGCCAGCAGCCAAGGACAGGGGGCATCTGAAAAACTGTTTTTT. Amino acid sequence: CASSQGQGASEKLFF.

J is TRBJ2-3 and V is TRBV7-9; TRBD2 might be the D (5 bases). The V end lost 2 bases, the J end lost 0 bases, and 6 bases lay between the germline ends. The CDR3 consists of 14 residues. CDR1 is SEHNR, CDR2 FQNEAQ, per germline (reference sequence). CDR3 sequence: CASSLSGSTDTQYF. The DNA of the CDR3 is TGTGCCAGCAGCTTAAGCGGTAGCACAGATACGCAGTATTTT. The whole variable domain, filled in from reference TRBV7-9 and TRBJ2-3, reads DTGVSQNPRHKITKRGQNVTFRCDPISEHNRLYWYRQTLGQGPEFLTYFQNEAQLEKSRLLSDRFSAERPKGSFSTLEIQRTEQGDSAMYLCASSLSGSTDTQYFGPGTRLTVL.

V usage is TRBV30 and J usage is TRBJ2-1, with TRBD2 matching 12 bases. The CDR3 consists of 15 residues. V lost 8 bases and J lost 8; bases outside the gene matches: 13. CDR1 is GTSNPN, CDR2 SVGIG, per germline (reference sequence). The CDR3 region has the DNA TGTGCCCACCAACCTAGCGGGGGGGGCTTCCATGAGCAGTTCTTC. Residues: CAHQPSGGGFHEQFF. The variable domain in full, completed from reference TRBV30 and TRBJ2-1, reads SQTIHQWPATLVQPVGSPLSLECTVEGTSNPNLYWYRQAAGRGLQLLFYSVGIGQISSEVPQNLSASRPQDRQFILSSKKLLLSDSGFYLCAHQPSGGGFHEQFFGPGTRLTVL.

Here the CDR3 DNA reads TGTGCCAGCAGCCGAGACAGGAACTATGGCTACACCTTC. This encodes CASSRDRNYGYTF. J is TRBJ1-2 and V is TRBV7-9; possible D gene TRBD1, 6 bases. Germline V gives CDR1 SEHNR, CDR2 FQNEAQ (reference sequence). V gave up 5 bases and J gave up 2 bases, with 9 bases separating them. The CDR3 contains 13 residues.

The chain joins TRBV11-3 to TRBJ2-1; TRBD1 agrees at 7 bases. V shed 4 bases, J shed 4 bases, and the junction held 1 base outside the gene matches. Germline CDR1 is SGHNT and CDR2 is YENEEA. The CDR3 totals 13 residues. The CDR3 DNA sequence: TGTGCCAGCAGCTCGGGACAGTACAATGAGCAGTTCTTC. This codes for CASSSGQYNEQFF.

The chain couples TRBV23-1 to TRBJ2-2, with 8 bases identical to TRBD1. TRBV23-1 falls under the ORF class, with uncertain function. V lost 0 bases, J lost 9 bases, and 6 bases stayed unmatched. This CDR3 has 15 amino acids. DNA for the CDR3: TGCGCCAGCAGTCAATCCTACAGGGGGGAGCGGGAGCTGTTTTTT. It codes for CASSQSYRGERELFF.

The V and J genes are TRBV6-1 and TRBJ2-3, with 7 positions matching TRBD1. J was trimmed by 2 bases and V by 6 bases; bases with no gene match: 5. The length of the CDR3 is 14 residues. The germline V gene has CDR1 MNHNS and CDR2 SASEGT. CDR3 nucleotide sequence: TGTGCCAGCAGCAGGCAGGGGGTCACAGATACGCAGTATTTT. This codes for CASSRQGVTDTQYF.